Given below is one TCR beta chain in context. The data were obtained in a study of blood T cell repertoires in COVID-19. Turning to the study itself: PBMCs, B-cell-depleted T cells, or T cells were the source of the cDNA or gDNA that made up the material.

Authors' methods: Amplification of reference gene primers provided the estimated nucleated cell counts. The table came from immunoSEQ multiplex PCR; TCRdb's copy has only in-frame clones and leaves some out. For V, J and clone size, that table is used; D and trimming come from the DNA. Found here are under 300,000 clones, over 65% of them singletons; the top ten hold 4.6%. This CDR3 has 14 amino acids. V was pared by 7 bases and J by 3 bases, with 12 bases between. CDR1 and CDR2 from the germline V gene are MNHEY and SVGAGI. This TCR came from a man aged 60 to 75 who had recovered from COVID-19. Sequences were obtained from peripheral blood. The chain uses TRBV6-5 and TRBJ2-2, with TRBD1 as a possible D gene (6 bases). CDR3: CASKRTEDTGELFF. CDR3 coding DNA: TGTGCCAGCAAAAGGACAGAGGACACCGGGGAGCTGTTTTTT.